The 5 T cell receptor beta chains reported below all come from one sample, sequenced in a study of control samples from healthy donors and cancer patients. Repertoires were generated with immunoSEQ multiplex PCR, while TCRdb's copy carries only in-frame clones and drops some. The data contain some 66,000 clones, almost 85% of them singletons. Material for sequencing was blood. These TCRs come from a man between 35 and 55 years old in good health.

V gene TRBV7-9 combines with J gene TRBJ1-4; perhaps TRBD1 as D (6 bases). The V gene's germline CDR1 is SEHNR and CDR2 FQNEAQ (reference sequence). The CDR3 is 16 residues long. V lost 2 bases and J 7 bases, leaving 17 bases between the germline ends. The CDR3 spells CASSLQGPGVGEKLFF. Here the CDR3 DNA reads TGTGCCAGCAGCTTACAGGGGCCCGGGGTAGGTGAAAAACTGTTTTTT.

The chain uses TRBV5-1 and TRBJ2-7, with 7 bases aligning to TRBD1. V lost 0 bases to trimming and J lost 2 bases; unmatched junction nucleotides: 2. Germline V lookup: CDR1 SGHRS, CDR2 YFSETQ. The CDR3 runs 14 residues. CDR3 nucleotide sequence: TGCGCCAGCAGCTTGGAGACAGGGACCTACGAGCAGTACTTC. The encoded protein is CASSLETGTYEQYF.

The J gene is TRBJ1-2, the V gene TRBV19, with D possibly being TRBD1 (6 bases). Germline CDR1 LNHDA, CDR2 SQIVND (reference sequence). The CDR3 loop spans 13 amino acids. V was cut by 3 bases and J by 8 bases, with 13 bases left in between. CDR3 loop: CASSIAGGSGYTF. Written as DNA, the CDR3 is TGTGCCAGTAGTATTGCGGGGGGCTCAGGCTACACCTTC. Full variable domain (missing parts from reference TRBV19 and TRBJ1-2): DGGITQSPKYLFRKEGQNVTLSCEQNLNHDAMYWYRQDPGQGLRLIYYSQIVNDFQKGDIAEGYSVSREKKESFPLTVTSAQKNPTAFYLCASSIAGGSGYTFGSGTRLTVV.

V usage is TRBV6-5 and J usage is TRBJ2-5; 8 nucleotides align to TRBD1. V lost 7 bases and J lost 5; bases outside the gene matches: 9. The CDR3 sequence is 14 residues long. Germline CDR1 and CDR2: MNHEY and SVGAGI. CDR3 residues: CASTTSGGWETQYF. CDR3 nucleotides: TGTGCCAGCACCACGTCAGGGGGCTGGGAGACCCAGTACTTC.

The chain employs TRBV12-3 or TRBV12-4 and TRBJ1-2; D is uncertain. V was cut by 3 bases and J by 8 bases, with 10 bases left in between. The CDR3 runs to 12 residues. CDR3 sequence reads: CASSFTARGYTF. CDR3 bases: TGTGCCAGCAGTTTTACAGCGCGGGGCTACACCTTC.